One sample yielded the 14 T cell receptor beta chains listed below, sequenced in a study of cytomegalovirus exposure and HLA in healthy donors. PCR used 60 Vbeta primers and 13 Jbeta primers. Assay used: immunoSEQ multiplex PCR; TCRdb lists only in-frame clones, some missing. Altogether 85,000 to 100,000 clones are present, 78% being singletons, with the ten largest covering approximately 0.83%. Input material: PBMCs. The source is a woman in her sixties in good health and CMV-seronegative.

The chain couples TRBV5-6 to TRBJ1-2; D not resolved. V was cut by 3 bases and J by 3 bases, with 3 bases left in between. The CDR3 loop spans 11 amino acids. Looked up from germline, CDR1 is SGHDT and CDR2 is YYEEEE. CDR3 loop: CASSSYYGYTF. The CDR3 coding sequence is TGTGCCAGCAGCTCATACTATGGCTACACCTTC.

The chain's CDR3 is CASSVGPYSNQPQHF. DNA for the CDR3: TGTGCCAGCAGCGTAGGGCCGTATAGCAATCAGCCCCAGCATTTT. The chain couples TRBV9 to TRBJ1-5, with D hard to call. V was pared by 0 bases and J by 0 bases, with 7 bases between. This CDR3 comprises 15 residues. The germline V gene encodes CDR1 SGDLS and CDR2 YYNGEE.

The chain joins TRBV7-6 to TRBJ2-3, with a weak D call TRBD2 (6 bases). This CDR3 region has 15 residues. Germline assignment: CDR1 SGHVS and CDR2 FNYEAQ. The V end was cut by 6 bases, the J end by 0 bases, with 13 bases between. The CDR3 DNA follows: TGTGCCAGCAGGGCCCCGGGACTCAGCACAGATACGCAGTATTTT. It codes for CASRAPGLSTDTQYF.

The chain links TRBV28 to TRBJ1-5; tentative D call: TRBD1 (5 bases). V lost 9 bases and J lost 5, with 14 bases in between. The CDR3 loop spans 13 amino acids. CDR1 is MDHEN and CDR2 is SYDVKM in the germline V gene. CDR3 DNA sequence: TGTGCCAGTGGGGGAGGGTCTCATCAGCCCCAGCATTTT. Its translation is CASGGGSHQPQHF.

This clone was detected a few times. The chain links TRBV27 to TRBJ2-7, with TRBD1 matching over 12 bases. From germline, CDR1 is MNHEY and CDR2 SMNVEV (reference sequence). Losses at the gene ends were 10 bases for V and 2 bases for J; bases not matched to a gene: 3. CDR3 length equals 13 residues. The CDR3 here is CATGQGAPYEQYF. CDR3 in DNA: TGTGCCACGGGACAGGGGGCGCCCTACGAGCAGTACTTC.

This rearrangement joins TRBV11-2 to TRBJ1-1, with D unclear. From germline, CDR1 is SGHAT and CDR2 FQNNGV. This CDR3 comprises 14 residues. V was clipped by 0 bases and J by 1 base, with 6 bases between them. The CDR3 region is CASSLDIWNTEAFF. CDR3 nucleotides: TGTGCCAGCAGCTTAGATATTTGGAACACTGAAGCTTTCTTT.

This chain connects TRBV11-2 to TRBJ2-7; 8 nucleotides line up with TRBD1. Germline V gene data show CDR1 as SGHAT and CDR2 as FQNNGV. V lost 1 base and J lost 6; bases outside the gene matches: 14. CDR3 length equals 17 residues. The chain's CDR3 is CASSLVVGQAWSGEQYF. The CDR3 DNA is TGTGCCAGCAGCTTAGTGGTGGGACAGGCCTGGTCGGGCGAGCAGTACTTC. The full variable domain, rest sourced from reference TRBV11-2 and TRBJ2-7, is EAGVAQSPRYKIIEKRQSVAFWCNPISGHATLYWYQQILGQGPKLLIQFQNNGVVDDSQLPKDRFSAERLKGVDSTLKIQPAKLEDSAVYLCASSLVVGQAWSGEQYFGPGTRLTVT.

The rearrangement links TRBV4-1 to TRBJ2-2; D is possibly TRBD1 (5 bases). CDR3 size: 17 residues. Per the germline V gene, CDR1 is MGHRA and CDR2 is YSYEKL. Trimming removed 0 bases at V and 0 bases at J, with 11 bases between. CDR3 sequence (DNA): TGCGCCAGCAGCCAAGAAGTAGGGGCGGCGAACACCGGGGAGCTGTTTTTT. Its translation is CASSQEVGAANTGELFF.

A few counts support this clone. The CDR3 nucleotides read TGTGCCAGCAGCTTAGTGCTGTCAGGGGGTCGGGGCTACACCTTC. Residues: CASSLVLSGGRGYTF. The gene calls are TRBV7-2 and TRBJ1-2; 7 bases match TRBD1. Germline V gene data show CDR1 as SGHTA and CDR2 as FQGNSA. The CDR3 has 15 residues. Trimming cost V 1 base and J 8 bases; bases outside gene matches: 10. Looking up the rest from reference TRBV7-2 and TRBJ1-2 gives the full variable domain: GAGVSQSPSNKVTEKGKDVELRCDPISGHTALYWYRQSLGQGLEFLIYFQGNSAPDKSGLPSDRFSAERTGGSVSTLTIQRTQQEDSAVYLCASSLVLSGGRGYTFGSGTRLTVV.

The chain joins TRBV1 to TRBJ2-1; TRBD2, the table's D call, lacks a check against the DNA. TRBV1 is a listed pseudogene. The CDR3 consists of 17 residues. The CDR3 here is CTSSEGHRSSGSNEQFF. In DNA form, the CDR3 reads TGCACCAGCAGTGAAGGGCACCGATCTAGCGGGAGCAATGAGCAGTTCTTC.

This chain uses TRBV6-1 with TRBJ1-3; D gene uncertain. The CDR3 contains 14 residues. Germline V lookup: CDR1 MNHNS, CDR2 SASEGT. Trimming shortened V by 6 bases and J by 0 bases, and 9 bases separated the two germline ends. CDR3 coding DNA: TGTGCCAGCAGGCCTGGGCCCTCTGGAAACACCATATATTTT. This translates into CASRPGPSGNTIYF.

This chain's CDR3 is CATRLAGGGETQYF. The CDR3 bases are TGTGCCACCAGACTAGCGGGAGGGGGGGAGACCCAGTACTTC. The rearrangement uses TRBV15 and TRBJ2-5, with TRBD2 matching 13 bases. J gave up 5 bases and V 6 bases, and 3 bases lay outside the gene matches. The CDR3 length is 14 residues. Germline V gene data show CDR1 as LNHNV and CDR2 as YYDKDF (reference sequence).

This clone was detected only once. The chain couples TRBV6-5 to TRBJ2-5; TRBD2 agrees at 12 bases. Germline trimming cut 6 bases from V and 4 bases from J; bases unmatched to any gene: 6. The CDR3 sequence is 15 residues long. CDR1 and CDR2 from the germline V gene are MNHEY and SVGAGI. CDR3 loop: CASRRTSGEGETQYF. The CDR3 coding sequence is TGTGCCAGCAGGAGGACTAGCGGGGAGGGAGAGACCCAGTACTTC.

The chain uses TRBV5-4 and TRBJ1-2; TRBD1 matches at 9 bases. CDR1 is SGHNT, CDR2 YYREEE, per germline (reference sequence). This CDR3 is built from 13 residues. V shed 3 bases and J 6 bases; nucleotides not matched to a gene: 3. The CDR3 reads CASSWGQGDGYTF. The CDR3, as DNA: TGTGCCAGCAGCTGGGGACAGGGAGATGGCTACACCTTC.